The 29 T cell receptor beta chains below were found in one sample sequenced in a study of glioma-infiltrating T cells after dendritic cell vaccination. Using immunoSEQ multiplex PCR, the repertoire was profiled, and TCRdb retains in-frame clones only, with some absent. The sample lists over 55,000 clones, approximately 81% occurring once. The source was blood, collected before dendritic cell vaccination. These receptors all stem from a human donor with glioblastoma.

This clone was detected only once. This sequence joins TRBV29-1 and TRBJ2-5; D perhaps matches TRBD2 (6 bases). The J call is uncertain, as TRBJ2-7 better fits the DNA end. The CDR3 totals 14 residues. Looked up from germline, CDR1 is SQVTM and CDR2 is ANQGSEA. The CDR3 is CSVEVGGTPYEQYF. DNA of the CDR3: TGCAGCGTTGAAGTCGGAGGGACCCCCTACGAGCAGTACTTC.

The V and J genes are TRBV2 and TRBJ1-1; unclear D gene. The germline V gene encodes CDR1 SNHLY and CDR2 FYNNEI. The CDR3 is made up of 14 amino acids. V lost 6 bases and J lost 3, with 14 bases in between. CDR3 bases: TGTGCCAGCAGCGCACGGGGTCAGGACACTGAAGCTTTCTTT. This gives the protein CASSARGQDTEAFF.

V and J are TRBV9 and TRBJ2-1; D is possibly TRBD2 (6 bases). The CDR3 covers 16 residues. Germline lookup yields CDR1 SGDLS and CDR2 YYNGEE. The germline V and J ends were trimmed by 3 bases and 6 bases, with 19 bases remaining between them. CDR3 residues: CASSAHGGPLTNEQFF. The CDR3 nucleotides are TGTGCCAGCAGCGCTCACGGAGGGCCCCTCACCAATGAGCAGTTCTTC.

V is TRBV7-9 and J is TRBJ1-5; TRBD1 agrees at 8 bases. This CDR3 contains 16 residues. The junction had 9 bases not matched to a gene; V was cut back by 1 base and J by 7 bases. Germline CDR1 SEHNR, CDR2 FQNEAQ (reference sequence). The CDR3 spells CASSLVSPGGQQPQHF. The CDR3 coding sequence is TGTGCCAGCAGCTTAGTGTCACCAGGGGGCCAACAGCCCCAGCATTTT.

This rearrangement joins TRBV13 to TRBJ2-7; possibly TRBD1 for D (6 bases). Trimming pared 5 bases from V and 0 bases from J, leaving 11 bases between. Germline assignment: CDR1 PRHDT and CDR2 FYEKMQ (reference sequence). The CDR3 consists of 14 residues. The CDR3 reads CASSRRDNSYEQYF. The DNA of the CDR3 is TGTGCCAGCAGCCGCCGGGACAACTCCTACGAGCAGTACTTC.

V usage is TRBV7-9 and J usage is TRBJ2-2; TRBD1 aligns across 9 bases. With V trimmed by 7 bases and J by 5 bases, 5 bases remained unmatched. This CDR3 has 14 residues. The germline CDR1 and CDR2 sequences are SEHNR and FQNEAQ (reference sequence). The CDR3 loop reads CASKGQGLTGELFF. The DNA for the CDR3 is TGTGCCAGCAAAGGACAGGGGCTAACCGGGGAGCTGTTTTTT.

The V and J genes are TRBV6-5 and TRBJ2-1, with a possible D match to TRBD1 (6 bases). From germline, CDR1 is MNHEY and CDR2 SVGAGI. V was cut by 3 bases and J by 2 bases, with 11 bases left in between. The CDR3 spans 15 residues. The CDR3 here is CASSYIRDTYNEQFF. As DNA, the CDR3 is TGTGCCAGCAGTTATATCAGGGACACCTACAATGAGCAGTTCTTC.

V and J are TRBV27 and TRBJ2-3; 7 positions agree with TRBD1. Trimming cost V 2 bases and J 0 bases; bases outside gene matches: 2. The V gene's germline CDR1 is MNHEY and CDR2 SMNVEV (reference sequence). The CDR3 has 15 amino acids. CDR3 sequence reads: CASSLSRGSTDTQYF. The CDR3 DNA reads TGTGCCAGCAGTTTAAGCAGGGGGAGCACAGATACGCAGTATTTT.

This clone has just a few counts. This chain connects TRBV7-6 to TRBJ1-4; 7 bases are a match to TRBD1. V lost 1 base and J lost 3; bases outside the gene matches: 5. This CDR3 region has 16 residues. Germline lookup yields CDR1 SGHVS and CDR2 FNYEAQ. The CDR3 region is CASSLEVGGPNEKLFF. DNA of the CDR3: TGTGCCAGCAGCTTAGAAGTAGGGGGCCCTAATGAAAAACTGTTTTTT.

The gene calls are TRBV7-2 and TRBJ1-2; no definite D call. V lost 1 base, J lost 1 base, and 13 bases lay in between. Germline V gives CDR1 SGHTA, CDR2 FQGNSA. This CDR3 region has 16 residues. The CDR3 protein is CASSLEAGTFNYGYTF. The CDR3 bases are TGTGCCAGCAGCTTAGAGGCAGGAACCTTTAACTATGGCTACACCTTC. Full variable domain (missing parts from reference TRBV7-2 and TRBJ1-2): GAGVSQSPSNKVTEKGKDVELRCDPISGHTALYWYRQSLGQGLEFLIYFQGNSAPDKSGLPSDRFSAERTGGSVSTLTIQRTQQEDSAVYLCASSLEAGTFNYGYTFGSGTRLTVV.

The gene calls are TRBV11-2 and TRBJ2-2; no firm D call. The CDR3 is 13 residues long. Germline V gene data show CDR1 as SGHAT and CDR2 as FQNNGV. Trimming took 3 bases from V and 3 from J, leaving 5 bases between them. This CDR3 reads CASSFTDTGELFF. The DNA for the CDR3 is TGTGCCAGCAGCTTTACAGACACCGGGGAGCTGTTTTTT.

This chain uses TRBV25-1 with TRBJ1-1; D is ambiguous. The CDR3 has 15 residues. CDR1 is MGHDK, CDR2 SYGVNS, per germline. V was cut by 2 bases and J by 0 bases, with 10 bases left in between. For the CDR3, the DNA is TGTGCCAGCAGTGAAGGACTTCAAATGAACACTGAAGCTTTCTTT. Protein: CASSEGLQMNTEAFF.

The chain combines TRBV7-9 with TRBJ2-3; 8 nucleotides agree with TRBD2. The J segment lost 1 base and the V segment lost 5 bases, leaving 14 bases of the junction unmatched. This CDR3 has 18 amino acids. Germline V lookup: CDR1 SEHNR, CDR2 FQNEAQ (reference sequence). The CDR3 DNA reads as TGTGCCAGCAGCCACCCCGGACCCTCCGGGGGGGGCACAGATACGCAGTATTTT. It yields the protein CASSHPGPSGGGTDTQYF. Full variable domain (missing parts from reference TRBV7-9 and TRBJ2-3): DTGVSQNPRHKITKRGQNVTFRCDPISEHNRLYWYRQTLGQGPEFLTYFQNEAQLEKSRLLSDRFSAERPKGSFSTLEIQRTEQGDSAMYLCASSHPGPSGGGTDTQYFGPGTRLTVL.

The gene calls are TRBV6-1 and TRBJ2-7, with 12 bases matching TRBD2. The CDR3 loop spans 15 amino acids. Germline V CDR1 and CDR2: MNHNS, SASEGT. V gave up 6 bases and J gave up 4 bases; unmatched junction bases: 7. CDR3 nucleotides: TGTGCCAGCAGACCACTAGCGGGGGGCCGTTACGAGCAGTACTTC. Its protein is CASRPLAGGRYEQYF.

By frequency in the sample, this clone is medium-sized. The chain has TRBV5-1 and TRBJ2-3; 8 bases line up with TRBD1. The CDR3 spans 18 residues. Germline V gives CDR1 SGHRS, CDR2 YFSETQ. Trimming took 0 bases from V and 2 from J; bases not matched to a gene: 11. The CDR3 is CASSLGTGFKRDTDTQYF. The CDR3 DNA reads TGCGCCAGCAGCTTGGGGACAGGGTTTAAACGGGACACAGATACGCAGTATTTT.

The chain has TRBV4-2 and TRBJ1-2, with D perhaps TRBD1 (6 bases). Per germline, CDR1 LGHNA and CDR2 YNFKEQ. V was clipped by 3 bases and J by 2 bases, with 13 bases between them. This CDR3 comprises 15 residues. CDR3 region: CASSHQLDRNYGYTF. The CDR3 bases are TGTGCCAGCAGCCATCAACTGGACAGAAACTATGGCTACACCTTC.

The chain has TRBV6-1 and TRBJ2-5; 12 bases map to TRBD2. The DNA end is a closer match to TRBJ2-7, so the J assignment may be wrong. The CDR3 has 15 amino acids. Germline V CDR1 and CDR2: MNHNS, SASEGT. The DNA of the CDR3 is TGTGCCAGCAGTCAACTAGCGGGGGGACGGAGCGAGCAGTACTTC. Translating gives CASSQLAGGRSEQYF.

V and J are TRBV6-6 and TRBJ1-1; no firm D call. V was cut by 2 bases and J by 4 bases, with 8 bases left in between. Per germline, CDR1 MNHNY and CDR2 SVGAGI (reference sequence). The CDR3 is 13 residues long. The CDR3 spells CASSYEQITEAFF. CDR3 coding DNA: TGTGCCAGCAGTTACGAACAGATCACTGAAGCTTTCTTT.

The CDR3 coding sequence is TGTGCCAGCAGCCCAGAATCCAGAACTGACCCCCGGACAGAGAACACTGAAGCTTTCTTT. Translated, it gives CASSPESRTDPRTENTEAFF. J is TRBJ1-1 and V is TRBV6-4; D is perhaps TRBD1 (6 bases). The CDR3 sequence is 20 residues long. The V end lost 6 bases, the J end lost 1 base, and 30 bases lay between the germline ends. From germline, CDR1 is MRHNA and CDR2 SNTAGT.

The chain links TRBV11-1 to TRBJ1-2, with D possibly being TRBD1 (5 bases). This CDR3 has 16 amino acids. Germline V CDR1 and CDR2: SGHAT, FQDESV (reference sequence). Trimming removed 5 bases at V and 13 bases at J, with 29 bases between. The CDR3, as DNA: TGTGCCAGCAGCAAGGCCTTCTCCGGGGGAGGAGAGGCATCCACCTTC. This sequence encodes CASSKAFSGGGEASTF.

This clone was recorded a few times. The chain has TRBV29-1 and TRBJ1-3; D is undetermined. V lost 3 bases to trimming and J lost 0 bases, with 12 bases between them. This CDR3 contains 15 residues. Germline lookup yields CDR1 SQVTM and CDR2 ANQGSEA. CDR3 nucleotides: TGCAGCGTTGAGGAAGGAGACTACTCTGGAAACACCATATATTTT. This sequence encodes CSVEEGDYSGNTIYF.

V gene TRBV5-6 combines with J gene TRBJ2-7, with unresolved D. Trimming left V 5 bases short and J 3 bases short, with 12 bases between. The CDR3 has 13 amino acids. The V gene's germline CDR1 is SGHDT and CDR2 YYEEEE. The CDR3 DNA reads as TGTGCCAGCAGTCTTGACACAATCTACGAGCAGTACTTC. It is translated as CASSLDTIYEQYF.

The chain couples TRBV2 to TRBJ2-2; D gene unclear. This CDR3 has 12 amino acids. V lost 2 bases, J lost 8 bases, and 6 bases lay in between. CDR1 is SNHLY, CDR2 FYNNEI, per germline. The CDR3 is CASSESLGELFF. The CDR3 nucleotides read TGTGCCAGCAGTGAATCTTTAGGGGAGCTGTTTTTT.

DNA of the CDR3: TGTGCCAGCAGCGTAGTGGGGGGGGACTATGGCTACACCTTC. Translated, it gives CASSVVGGDYGYTF. This chain links TRBV9 with TRBJ1-2; D may be TRBD1 (5 bases). Germline assignment: CDR1 SGDLS and CDR2 YYNGEE. The CDR3 extends over 14 amino acids. V dropped 0 bases and J dropped 3 bases, with 9 bases sitting between them.

CDR3 residues: CASSSRQGGYGYTF. In nucleotides, the CDR3 is TGTGCCAGCAGCTCCAGACAGGGGGGCTATGGCTACACCTTC. The J gene is TRBJ1-2, the V gene TRBV7-2; 9 nucleotides align to TRBD1. The CDR3 is 14 residues long. CDR1 is SGHTA, CDR2 FQGNSA, per germline. V trimming: 4 bases; J trimming: 4 bases; junction bases outside the gene matches: 4. The whole variable domain, remainder taken from reference TRBV7-2 and TRBJ1-2, is GAGVSQSPSNKVTEKGKDVELRCDPISGHTALYWYRQSLGQGLEFLIYFQGNSAPDKSGLPSDRFSAERTGGSVSTLTIQRTQQEDSAVYLCASSSRQGGYGYTFGSGTRLTVV.

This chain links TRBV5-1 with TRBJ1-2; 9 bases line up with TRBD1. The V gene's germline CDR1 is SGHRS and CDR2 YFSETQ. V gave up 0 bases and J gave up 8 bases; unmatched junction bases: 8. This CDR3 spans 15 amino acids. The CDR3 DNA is TGCGCCAGCAGCTTGGCCGCACAGGGGGCAGGAGGCTACACCTTC. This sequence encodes CASSLAAQGAGGYTF.

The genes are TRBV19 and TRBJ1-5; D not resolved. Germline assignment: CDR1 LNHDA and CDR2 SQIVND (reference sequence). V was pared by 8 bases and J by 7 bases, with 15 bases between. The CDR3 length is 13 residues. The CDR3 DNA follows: TGTGCCAGTGATGTCGGGGTCGGGCAGCCCCAGCATTTT. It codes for CASDVGVGQPQHF.

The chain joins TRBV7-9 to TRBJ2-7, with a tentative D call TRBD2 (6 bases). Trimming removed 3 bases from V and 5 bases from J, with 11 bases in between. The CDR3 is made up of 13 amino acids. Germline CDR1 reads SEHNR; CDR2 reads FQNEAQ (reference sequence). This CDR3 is CASSFAGSDEQYF. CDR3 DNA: TGTGCCAGCAGCTTTGCGGGAAGCGACGAGCAGTACTTC.

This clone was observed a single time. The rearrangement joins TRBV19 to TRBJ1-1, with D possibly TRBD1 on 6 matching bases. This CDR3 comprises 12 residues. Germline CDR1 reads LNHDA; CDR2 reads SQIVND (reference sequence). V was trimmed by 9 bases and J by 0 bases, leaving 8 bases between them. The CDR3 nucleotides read TGTGCCAGCGGACAGATGAACACTGAAGCTTTCTTT. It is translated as CASGQMNTEAFF. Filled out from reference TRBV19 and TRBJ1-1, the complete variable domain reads DGGITQSPKYLFRKEGQNVTLSCEQNLNHDAMYWYRQDPGQGLRLIYYSQIVNDFQKGDIAEGYSVSREKKESFPLTVTSAQKNPTAFYLCASGQMNTEAFFGQGTRLTVV.